This TCR beta chain was documented in a study of CD8 T cells in Susac syndrome (dated by TCRdb to about 2019). With respect to the entire study: The study used repertoire sequencing to test whether antigen drove CD8+ T cell activation and differentiation in Susac syndrome. CD8+ T cell repertoire clonality was compared between 11 to 12 healthy donors, approximately 14 Susac syndrome patients and about 15 multiple sclerosis patients.

Points the paper makes about the study in general: The number of individuals in the TCR sequencing and HLA analysis was acknowledged as relatively small.

Peripheral blood CD8+ and CD4+ T cells from healthy donors, Susac syndrome patients and multiple sclerosis patients were profiled by high-throughput TCR beta sequencing. Multiple sclerosis controls were treatment-naive patients with stable or active relapsing-remitting disease fulfilling revised McDonald criteria. CD8+ TEMRA cells were enriched by FACS, while bulk CD8+ and CD4+ T cells were purified by magnetic negative isolation. Blood was collected in EDTA tubes and processed within 24 hours, with PBMCs isolated through density gradient centrifugation. PBMCs intended for TCR sequencing were cryopreserved in liquid nitrogen and thawed later in a water bath at 37 degrees C. Purity of sorted or isolated CD4+, CD8+ and CD8+ TEMRA cells was at least 90%. About this clonotype: There is no known antigen for this receptor. Per-base quality was not reported, and no clone a single base away is much larger than it.

Per the germline V gene (reference sequence), MNHEY is the CDR1 and SMNVEV is the CDR2. There are 15 amino acids in the CDR3, from cysteine to phenylalanine inclusive. CDR3 DNA is the only sequence kept; it has 45 bases, read in frame from the first base. V gives up 2 bases and J gives up 0 bases, and the segment between their germline ends measures 5 bases. RNA was extracted with the RNeasy kit and roughly 0.5 to 1 ug was reverse transcribed using random hexamers. The immunoSEQ multiplex PCR assay, which covers 54 Vbeta and 13 Jbeta segments, was used to amplify TCR beta CDR3 regions. To correct PCR amplification bias, a synthetic template baseline was used for both primer optimization and computational correction. Per the original workflow: Reads were annotated to V, D and J genes according to IMGT and were analyzed with immunoSEQ Analyzer, with only productive sequences retained. Clonality was calculated as one minus the Shannon entropy normalized by log2 of the number of productive unique sequences. For each patient and control, public and private clones were evaluated among the 100 most prevalent clones. Clones were defined as Susac-specific if absent from the healthy and MS cohorts, from around 1,000 published viral clones and from other ImmuneACCESS disease sequences. TCRdb reran the public reads through fastp at Q25 and MiXCR, keeping productive beta chains. Each record represents a unique CDR3 protein, reported with the most common genes and DNA among its rows. V and J calls and clone size were set by TCRdb, not the authors. Within this sample are 150,000 or so distinct CDR3 sequences, with around 95% of them counted one time only. 0.14% to 0.15% of the sample comes from the top ten.

The receptor was derived from a human donor with multiple sclerosis. The V and J genes are TRBV27 and TRBJ2-6; the D gene cannot be resolved reliably. The sequencing sample was made of CD8+ T cells from PBMCs. The bases read TGTGCCAGCAGTTTAAGGTACTCTGGGGCCAACGTCCTGACTTTC. Its protein reads: CASSLRYSGANVLTF.